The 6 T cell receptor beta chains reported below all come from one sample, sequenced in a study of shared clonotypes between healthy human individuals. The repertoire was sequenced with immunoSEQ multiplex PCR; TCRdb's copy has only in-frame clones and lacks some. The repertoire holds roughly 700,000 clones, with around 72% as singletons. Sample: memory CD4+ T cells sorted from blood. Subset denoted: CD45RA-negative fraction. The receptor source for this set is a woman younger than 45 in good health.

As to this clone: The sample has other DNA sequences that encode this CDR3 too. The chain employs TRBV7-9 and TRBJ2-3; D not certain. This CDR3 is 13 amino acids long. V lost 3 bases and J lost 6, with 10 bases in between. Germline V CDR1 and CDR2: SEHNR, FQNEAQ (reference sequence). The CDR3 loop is CASSLDGRDTQYF. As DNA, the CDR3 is TGTGCCAGCAGCTTGGACGGCCGGGATACGCAGTATTTT.

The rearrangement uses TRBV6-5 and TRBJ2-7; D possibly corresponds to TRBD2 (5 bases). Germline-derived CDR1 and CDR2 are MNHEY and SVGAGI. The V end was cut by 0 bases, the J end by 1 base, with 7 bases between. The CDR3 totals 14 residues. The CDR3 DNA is TGTGCCAGCAGTTACTCGAAGCGGTCCTACGAGCAGTACTTC. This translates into CASSYSKRSYEQYF.

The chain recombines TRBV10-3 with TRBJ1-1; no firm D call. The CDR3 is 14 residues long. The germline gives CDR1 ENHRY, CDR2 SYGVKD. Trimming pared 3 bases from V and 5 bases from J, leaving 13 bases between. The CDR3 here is CAISDPKILTEAFF. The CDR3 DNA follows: TGTGCCATCAGTGACCCAAAGATACTAACTGAAGCTTTCTTT.

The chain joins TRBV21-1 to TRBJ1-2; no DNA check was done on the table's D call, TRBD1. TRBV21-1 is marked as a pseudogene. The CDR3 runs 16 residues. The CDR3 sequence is CASSSDPGHENYGYTF. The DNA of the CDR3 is TGTGCCAGCAGCTCTGACCCAGGACACGAAAACTATGGCTACACCTTC.

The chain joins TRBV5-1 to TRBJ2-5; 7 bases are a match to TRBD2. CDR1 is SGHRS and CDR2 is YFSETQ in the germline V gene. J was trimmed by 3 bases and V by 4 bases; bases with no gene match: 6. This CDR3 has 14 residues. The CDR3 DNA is TGCGCCAGCAGCCCGGGTGGGGGGGAAGAGACCCAGTACTTC. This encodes CASSPGGGEETQYF.

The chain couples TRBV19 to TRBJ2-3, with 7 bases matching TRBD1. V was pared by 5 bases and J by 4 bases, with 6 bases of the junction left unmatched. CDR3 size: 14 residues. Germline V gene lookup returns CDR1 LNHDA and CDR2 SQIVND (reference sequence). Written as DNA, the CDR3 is TGTGCCAGTAGTCCACAGGGGTGGTCAGATACGCAGTATTTT. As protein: CASSPQGWSDTQYF.